This T cell receptor beta chain was captured by sequencing in a study of T cell responses to AZD1222 COVID-19 vaccine. J gave up 8 bases and V 0 bases, and 10 bases lay outside the gene matches. Germline lookup yields CDR1 LGHNA and CDR2 YNFKEQ. The CDR3 extends over 17 amino acids. TCRdb's table, derived via immunoSEQ multiplex PCR, lists solely in-frame clones and lacks some. Seen here are roughly 100,000 clones, 88% observed once, and the top ten hold 7% to 10%. Comments on this clone: Its antigen is currently unknown.

Findings of the study overall: Spike-specific TCR repertoires showed rising breadth and depth after two AZD1222 doses. The donor group comprised mostly white British people and more females; the analysis possibly underestimated clonal diversity.

This specimen consisted of peripheral blood, obtained on day 0 of AZD1222 vaccination. The sequence was obtained from an adult in good health. The rearrangement joins TRBV4-2 to TRBJ2-1; 10 bases fit TRBD2. Written as DNA, the CDR3 is TGTGCCAGCAGCCAAGAACAGTGGGCTAGCGGGAGTGATGAGCAGTTCTTC. Translating gives CASSQEQWASGSDEQFF.